These T cell receptor beta chains were read from a single sample in a study of identical twins. Each CDR3 protein is one row after TCRdb ran MiXCR on the 5' RACE reads. Of approximately 530,000 distinct CDR3 sequences listed, around 24% were seen once; the top ten hold 0.45% to 0.5%. The sample was also reused in another study, on yellow fever vaccine responses in identical twins.

The sequencing sample was made of CD4+ T cells sorted from blood. These receptors came from a woman between 18 and 29 years old in good health. Both conserved end residues are part of each CDR3. Fields, in order: J gene, V gene, CDR3 protein.

>TRBJ2-1|TRBV10-1
CASSGMELGEQFF
>TRBJ2-1|TRBV3-1
CASSRHRIVAGDQDEQFF
>TRBJ2-3|TRBV20-1
CSATRTSGRTDTQYF
>TRBJ2-1|TRBV4-2
CASSQDGTSGSYNEQFF
>TRBJ1-5|TRBV20-1
CSATSGQVNQPQHF
>TRBJ2-6|TRBV6-1
CASGSTGANVLTF
>TRBJ2-2|TRBV27
CASTPRTGNTGELFF
>TRBJ2-1|TRBV5-1
CASSSGLAGGTNEQFF
>TRBJ2-1|TRBV25-1
CASSVTSGSFNEQFF
>TRBJ2-7|TRBV29-1
CSVKGRVRDEQYF
>TRBJ2-7|TRBV6-6
CASKSGQIHEQYF
>TRBJ1-6|TRBV6-1
CASTKEGGLINSPLHF
>TRBJ2-1|TRBV15
CATSRDFGSNEQFF
>TRBJ1-5|TRBV20-1
CSAMTWGGNQPQHF
>TRBJ1-2|TRBV28
CASIDSPNYGYTF
>TRBJ2-2|TRBV7-9
CASSLRINTGELFF
>TRBJ2-3|TRBV12-3/TRBV12-4
CASSTDVAGGRTQYF
>TRBJ2-3|TRBV2
CASSGEKTQYF